This T cell receptor beta chain is from a study of cytomegalovirus exposure and HLA in healthy donors. CDR3 length equals 19 residues. J was trimmed by 8 bases and V by 1 base; bases with no gene match: 17. The V gene's germline CDR1 is SGHDN and CDR2 FVKESK. The PCR ran on 60 Vbeta and 13 Jbeta primers. Some clones are missing from TCRdb's copy, which holds only in-frame ones; the method was immunoSEQ multiplex PCR. Of about 91,000 clones in the sample, roughly nine tenths are singletons; the top ten hold 8.5% to 10%. The chain uses TRBV14 and TRBJ2-1, with 10 bases fitting TRBD2. This TCR was sampled from a young man in good health and CMV-seropositive. The sequenced material came from PBMCs. CDR3 bases: TGTGCCAGCAGCCAAGTACTAGCGGGAAAGGGCGGGGTCCTTCATGAGCAGTTCTTC. It codes for CASSQVLAGKGGVLHEQFF.